This T cell receptor (beta chain) appears in the sequencing data of a study of T cell responses to AZD1222 COVID-19 vaccine. CDR3 length: 16 amino acids. The germline CDR1 and CDR2 sequences are MNHNS and SASEGT. Overall study results and limits: Donor demographics were predominantly white British with a female majority; clonal diversity may be underestimated. Repertoire sampling happened only post peak T cell response.

As for this clone: Its specificity is not known. At one end the junction does not follow the germline gene, possibly because of a read error.

Only in-frame clones appear in the TCRdb table, and some are missing; sequencing was by immunoSEQ multiplex PCR. The sample consists of about 66,000 clones, 88% of them appearing once. This rearrangement joins TRBV6-1 to TRBJ2-2; 11 positions agree with TRBD1. The source material was peripheral blood, sampled 28 days after the second dose of the MenACWY control vaccine. The source is an adult who received the MenACWY meningococcal vaccine as a control. CDR3 sequence reads: CASREGTGGRTGELFF. In DNA form, the CDR3 reads TGTGCCAGCAGGGAAGGGACAGGGGGAAGAACCGGGGAGCTGTTTTTT.